This T cell receptor (beta chain) was sequenced during a study of post-analysis software for immune sequencing data. Study observations and caveats: Elevated frequency relative to controls characterized 4 or 5 TRBV segments in patients, TRBV5-6, TRBV5-1 and TRBV20-1 among them.

Unique molecular identifiers featured in each of the TCR beta cDNA libraries. TCRdb redid the calling of the PCR reads with MiXCR, one entry per CDR3 protein. The data hold a few hundred thousand distinct CDR3 sequences, with nearly 45% observed a single time. A remark on this clonotype: Its antigen is not identified. One end of the junction is discordant with germline, which a read error may explain.

The CDR3 contains 14 residues. CDR1 is SGDLS and CDR2 is YYNGEE in the germline V gene. This receptor was taken from a girl aged 10-17 years with multiple sclerosis. The sequenced material came from blood. The chain carries TRBV9 and TRBJ2-7, with TRBD1 matching over 9 bases. CDR3 loop: CVSSVDGTGNEQYF. The CDR3 DNA reads TGTGTCAGCAGCGTAGACGGGACAGGGAACGAGCAGTACTTC.